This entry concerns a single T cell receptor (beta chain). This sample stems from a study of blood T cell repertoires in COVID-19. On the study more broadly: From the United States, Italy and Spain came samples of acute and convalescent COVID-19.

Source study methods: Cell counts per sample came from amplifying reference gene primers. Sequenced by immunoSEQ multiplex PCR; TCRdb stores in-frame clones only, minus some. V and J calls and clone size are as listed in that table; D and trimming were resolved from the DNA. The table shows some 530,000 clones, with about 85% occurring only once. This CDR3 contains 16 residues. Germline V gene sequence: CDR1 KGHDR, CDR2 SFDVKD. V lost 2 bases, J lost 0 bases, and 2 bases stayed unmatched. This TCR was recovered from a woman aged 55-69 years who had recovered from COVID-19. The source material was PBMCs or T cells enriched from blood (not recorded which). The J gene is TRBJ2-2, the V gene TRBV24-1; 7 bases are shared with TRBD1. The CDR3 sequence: CATSDYRGPNTGELFF. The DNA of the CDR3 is TGTGCCACCAGTGATTACAGGGGCCCGAACACCGGGGAGCTGTTTTTT.